The T cell receptor (beta chain) described here comes from a study of OX40 agonist ivuxolimab in advanced cancers. Study-wide context: The costimulatory receptor OX40 (CD134) was targeted by ivuxolimab, a fully human IgG2 agonistic monoclonal antibody. Intravenous ivuxolimab was administered to patients every 2 weeks at six dose levels: 0.01, 0.1, 0.3, 1.5, 3 and 10 mg/kg. Of the roughly 54 patients in dose escalation, some 19 had hepatocellular carcinoma, roughly 15 had melanoma, 9 had renal cell carcinoma and 9 had head and neck cancer. A male proportion of roughly 80% and a mean age of about 60 years, ranging from roughly 23 to 80, were recorded for the dose-escalation cohort. Prior anti-PD-1, anti-PD-L1 or anti-CTLA-4 therapy was permitted, and about 40% of dose-escalation patients had received checkpoint inhibitors. Partial responses occurred in three dose-escalation patients, of whom one had hepatocellular carcinoma and two had cutaneous melanoma. The point of sequencing TCRbeta in the periphery was to test whether ivuxolimab changed TCR sequence diversity and drove clonal T-cell expansion. The paper covers the monotherapy dose-escalation part of the phase I ivuxolimab trial, which included N of about 50 patients.

Measured from the cysteine to the phenylalanine, the CDR3 is 13 residues long. The sequence is cut down to CDR3 DNA, 39 bases in frame from base 1. V is cut by 7 bases and J by 1 base, and the space between the germline ends is 10 bases. The germline V gene (reference sequence) specifies MNHNY as CDR1 and SVGAGI as CDR2. Points on this clone: The antigen this receptor binds is unknown. No qualities accompany the bases; no much larger clone lies one base away.

Genomic DNA was extracted from sorted cells for sequencing of the TCRbeta CDR3 region. The immunoSEQ Assay was used for sequencing of TCRbeta CDR3 regions. TCRdb took this table from immuneACCESS and kept in-frame rearrangements with V and J called. Such tables lack part of the clones; where checked against another copy, unresolved V genes explain under half of the gap, and the rest is unexplained. This sample is represented by tens of thousands of clones; 80% to 95% of them were singletons. More than 5.5% of the sample rests with the top ten. What the research found in general, with its limitations: At doses of 0.1 to 3.0 mg/kg, clonal expansion of both CD4+ and CD8+ blood T cells was observed from baseline to week 6. Which antigens the clonally expanded peripheral T cells were specific for was not determined. After ivuxolimab, expanded clones were on average more numerous among CD8+ T cells than among CD4+ T cells. In partial responders in the 0.1-3.0 mg/kg groups, normalized peripheral clonal expansion was found to be among the lowest, especially among CD8+ T cells. Low levels of normalized T-cell clonal expansion were also seen in some patients who did not respond.

Patients with autoimmune disease history or receiving systemic immunosuppression were excluded from the trial. Peripheral blood for TCR sequencing was collected from all dose cohorts at baseline, on cycle 4 day 1, and on cycle 7 day 1. The samples were drawn from a first-in-human, open-label, multicenter phase I dose-escalation trial of ivuxolimab. Adults with locally advanced or metastatic melanoma, renal cell, hepatocellular, or head and neck squamous cell carcinoma were enrolled in the trial. Before TCR sequencing, CD4+ T cells and CD8+ T cells were sorted from peripheral blood as separate populations.

The specimen was CD4+ or CD8+ T cells sorted from blood, collected in a trial of the OX40 agonist ivuxolimab. This TCR was sampled from an adult with an advanced solid tumor such as melanoma, head and neck, liver or kidney cancer. The rearranged chain carries TRBV6-6 and TRBJ1-1; the D gene is possibly TRBD1, with 6 bases matching. The sequenced DNA: TGTGCCAGCACAAGCAGGGGGAACACTGAAGCTTTCTTT. Translation gives CASTSRGNTEAFF.